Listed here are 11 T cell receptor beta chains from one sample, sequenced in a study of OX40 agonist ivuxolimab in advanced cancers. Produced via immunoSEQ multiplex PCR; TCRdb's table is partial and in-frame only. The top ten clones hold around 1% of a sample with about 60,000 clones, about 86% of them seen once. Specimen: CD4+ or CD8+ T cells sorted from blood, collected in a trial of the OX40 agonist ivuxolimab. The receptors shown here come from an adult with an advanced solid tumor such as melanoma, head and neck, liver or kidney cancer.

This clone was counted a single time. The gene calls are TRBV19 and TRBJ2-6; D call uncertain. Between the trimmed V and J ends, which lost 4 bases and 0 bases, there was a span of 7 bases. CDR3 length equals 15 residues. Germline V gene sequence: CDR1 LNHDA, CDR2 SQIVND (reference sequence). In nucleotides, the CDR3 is TGTGCCAGTAGTACATTCGACTCTGGGGCCAACGTCCTGACTTTC. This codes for CASSTFDSGANVLTF.

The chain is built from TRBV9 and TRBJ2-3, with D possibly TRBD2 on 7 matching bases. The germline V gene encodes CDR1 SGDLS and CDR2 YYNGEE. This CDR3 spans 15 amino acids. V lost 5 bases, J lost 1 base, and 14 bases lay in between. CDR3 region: CASSHRGGGTDTQYF. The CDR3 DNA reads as TGTGCCAGCAGTCATAGGGGGGGAGGCACAGATACGCAGTATTTT.

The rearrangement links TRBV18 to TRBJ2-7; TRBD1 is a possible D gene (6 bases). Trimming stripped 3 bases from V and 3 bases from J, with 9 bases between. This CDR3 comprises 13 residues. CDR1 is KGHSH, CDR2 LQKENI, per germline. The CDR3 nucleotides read TGTGCCAGCTCACCTACGGACAGCTACGAGCAGTACTTC. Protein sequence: CASSPTDSYEQYF.

CDR3 sequence: CASSEFKTGNQPQHF. CDR3 coding DNA: TGTGCCAGCAGTGAATTTAAAACTGGAAATCAGCCCCAGCATTTT. The chain couples TRBV6-1 to TRBJ1-5; no reliable D call. CDR3 length: 15 residues. From germline, CDR1 is MNHNS and CDR2 SASEGT. The ends were cut back, 2 bases at V and 4 bases at J, with 12 bases in the middle.

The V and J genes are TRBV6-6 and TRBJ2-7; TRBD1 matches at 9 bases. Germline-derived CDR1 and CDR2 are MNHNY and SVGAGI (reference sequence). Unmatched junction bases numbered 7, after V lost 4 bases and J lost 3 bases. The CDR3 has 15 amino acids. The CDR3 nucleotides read TGTGCCAGCAGTTTCGTTGGGACAGGGAACTACGAGCAGTACTTC. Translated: CASSFVGTGNYEQYF.

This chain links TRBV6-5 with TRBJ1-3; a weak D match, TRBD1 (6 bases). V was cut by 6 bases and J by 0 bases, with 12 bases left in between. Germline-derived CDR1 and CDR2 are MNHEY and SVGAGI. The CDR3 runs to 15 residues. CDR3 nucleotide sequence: TGTGCCAGCAGGGGGGGGCGCCACTCTGGAAACACCATATATTTT. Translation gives CASRGGRHSGNTIYF.

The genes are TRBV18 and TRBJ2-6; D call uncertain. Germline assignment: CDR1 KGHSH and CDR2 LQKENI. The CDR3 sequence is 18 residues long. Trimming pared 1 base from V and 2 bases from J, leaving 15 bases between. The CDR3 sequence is CASSPLARSAAGANVLTF. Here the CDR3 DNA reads TGTGCCAGCTCACCACTTGCCAGGTCTGCGGCTGGGGCCAACGTCCTGACTTTC. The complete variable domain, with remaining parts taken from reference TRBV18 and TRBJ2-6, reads NAGVMQNPRHLVRRRGQEARLRCSPMKGHSHVYWYRQLPEEGLKFMVYLQKENIIDESGMPKERFSAEFPKEGPSILRIQQVVRGDSAAYFCASSPLARSAAGANVLTFGAGSRLTVL.

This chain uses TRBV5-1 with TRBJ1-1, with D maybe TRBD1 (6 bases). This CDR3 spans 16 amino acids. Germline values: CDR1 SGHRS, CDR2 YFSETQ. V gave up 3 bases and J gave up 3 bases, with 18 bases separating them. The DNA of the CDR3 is TGCGCCAGCAGCTCAGGGGCCCCCGGTCGGGACACTGAAGCTTTCTTT. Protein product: CASSSGAPGRDTEAFF.

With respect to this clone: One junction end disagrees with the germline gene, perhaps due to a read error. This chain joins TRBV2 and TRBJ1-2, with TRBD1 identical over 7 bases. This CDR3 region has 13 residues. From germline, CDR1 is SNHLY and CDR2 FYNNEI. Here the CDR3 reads CASSTGLRGGYIF. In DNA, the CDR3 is TGTGCCAGCAGTACGGGACTCAGGGGGGGCTACATCTTC. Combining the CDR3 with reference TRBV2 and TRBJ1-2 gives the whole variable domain EPEVTQTPSHQVTQMGQEVILRCVPISNHLYFYWYRQILGQKVEFLVSFYNNEISEKSEIFDDQFSVERPDGSNFTLKIRSTKLEDSAMYFCASSTGLRGGYIFGSGTRLTVV.

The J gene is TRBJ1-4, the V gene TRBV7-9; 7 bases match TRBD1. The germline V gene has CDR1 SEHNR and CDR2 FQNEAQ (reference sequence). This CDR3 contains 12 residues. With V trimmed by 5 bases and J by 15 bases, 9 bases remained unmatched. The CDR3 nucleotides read TGTGCCAGCAGCCCAATCCAGACAGGGTTGTTTTTT. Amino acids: CASSPIQTGLFF.

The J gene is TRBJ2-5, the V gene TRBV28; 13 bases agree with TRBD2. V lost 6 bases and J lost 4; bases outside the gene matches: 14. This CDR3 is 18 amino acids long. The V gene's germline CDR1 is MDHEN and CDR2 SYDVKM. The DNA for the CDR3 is TGTGCCAGCAGGTCAAGACTAGCGGGGGGCCAGAAAACAGAGACCCAGTACTTC. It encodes CASRSRLAGGQKTETQYF.